Presented here are 21 T cell receptor beta chains from one specimen sequenced in a study of T cells after yellow fever vaccination. One entry per CDR3 protein, called by TCRdb with MiXCR from the 5' RACE reads. The sample has hundreds of thousands of distinct CDR3 sequences; 10% to 15% are singletons. The source was PBMCs, collected on the day of the yellow fever booster vaccination. The receptors shown here come from a man aged 25-40 years who received the YFV17D yellow fever vaccine.

This clonotype has only a few counts. The chain is built from TRBV7-9 and TRBJ2-1; D gene ambiguous. V lost 8 bases and J 10 bases, leaving 24 bases between the germline ends. The CDR3 covers 15 residues. Germline V gives CDR1 SEHNR, CDR2 FQNEAQ (reference sequence). CDR3 nucleotides: TGTGCCAGCGGATCGCGACGACTTCTACAAGGGGAGCAGTTCTTC. This codes for CASGSRRLLQGEQFF. Based on the CDR3 plus reference TRBV7-9 and TRBJ2-1, the full variable domain is DTGVSQNPRHKITKRGQNVTFRCDPISEHNRLYWYRQTLGQGPEFLTYFQNEAQLEKSRLLSDRFSAERPKGSFSTLEIQRTEQGDSAMYLCASGSRRLLQGEQFFGPGTRLTVL.

As regards this clonotype: The CDR3 carries no conserved terminal phenylalanine or tryptophan, so it likely arises from a read error. The chain has TRBV29-1 and TRBJ2-6; 9 nucleotides agree with TRBD1. CDR3 length: 17 residues. CDR1 SQVTM and CDR2 ANQGSEA come from the germline V gene. V shed 2 bases and J 2 bases; nucleotides not matched to a gene: 7. Here the CDR3 reads CSVEFRDRAPGANVLTL. CDR3 coding DNA: TGCAGCGTTGAATTTCGGGACAGGGCTCCTGGGGCCAACGTCCTGACTCTC.

This clonotype was seen ten or more times. The V gene is TRBV4-3, the J gene TRBJ2-3; D remains ambiguous. The CDR3 runs to 14 residues. Germline V lookup: CDR1 LGHNA, CDR2 YSLEER. V shed 6 bases and J shed 0 bases, with 10 bases lying between them. DNA for the CDR3: TGCGCCAGCAGTAGAGTCATTAGCACAGATACGCAGTATTTT. Protein sequence: CASSRVISTDTQYF.

This clonotype was picked up a small number of times. The chain couples TRBV5-4 to TRBJ1-5; unclear D gene. Deletions cut 2 bases from V and 3 bases from J, with 24 bases between. CDR3 length equals 19 residues. In germline, CDR1 is SGHNT, CDR2 YYREEE (reference sequence). DNA for the CDR3: TGTGCCAGCAGCTTCGGGCGGCCAGGATCGGTGGGAATCAATCAGCCCCAGCATTTT. It is translated as CASSFGRPGSVGINQPQHF.

This chain connects TRBV7-2 to TRBJ1-2, with 10 bases aligning to TRBD1. Germline CDR1 SGHTA, CDR2 FQGNSA. The CDR3 is 15 amino acids. The V and J ends lost 5 bases and 8 bases, in that order; junction bases with no gene match: 11. CDR3 amino acids: CASSARQGALEGYTF. The CDR3 DNA reads TGTGCCAGCAGCGCAAGACAGGGGGCGTTGGAAGGCTACACCTTC. The complete variable domain, with remaining parts taken from reference TRBV7-2 and TRBJ1-2, reads GAGVSQSPSNKVTEKGKDVELRCDPISGHTALYWYRQSLGQGLEFLIYFQGNSAPDKSGLPSDRFSAERTGGSVSTLTIQRTQQEDSAVYLCASSARQGALEGYTFGSGTRLTVV.

The table lists this clonotype with a few counts. This rearrangement joins TRBV30 to TRBJ2-5; 12 bases are a match to TRBD2. Germline loops: CDR1 GTSNPN, CDR2 SVGIG (reference sequence). Germline trimming cut 2 bases from V and 5 bases from J; bases unmatched to any gene: 6. The CDR3 consists of 15 residues. In DNA, the CDR3 is TGTGCCTGGAGTCCTACTAGCGGGAGGTTTGAGACCCAGTACTTC. As protein: CAWSPTSGRFETQYF.

The chain recombines TRBV11-2 with TRBJ2-1; no definite D call. This CDR3 has 18 residues. V was pared by 2 bases and J by 0 bases, with 17 bases between. The germline V gene encodes CDR1 SGHAT and CDR2 FQNNGV. CDR3 region: CASSLYYRVRSSYNEQFF. In nucleotides, the CDR3 is TGTGCCAGCAGCTTATACTACCGAGTGAGGAGCTCCTACAATGAGCAGTTCTTC. The whole variable domain, remainder taken from reference TRBV11-2 and TRBJ2-1, is EAGVAQSPRYKIIEKRQSVAFWCNPISGHATLYWYQQILGQGPKLLIQFQNNGVVDDSQLPKDRFSAERLKGVDSTLKIQPAKLEDSAVYLCASSLYYRVRSSYNEQFFGPGTRLTVL.

This clonotype appeared a few times. The genes are TRBV5-1 and TRBJ2-2; D may be TRBD1 (6 bases). V was pared by 2 bases and J by 2 bases, with 10 bases between. Germline lookup yields CDR1 SGHRS and CDR2 YFSETQ. This CDR3 spans 15 amino acids. DNA of the CDR3: TGCGCCAGCAGCTTTCAGGGGCTCAACACCGGGGAGCTGTTTTTT. It specifies CASSFQGLNTGELFF.

CDR3 amino acids: CASSQGANYGYTF. Written as DNA, the CDR3 is TGTGCCAGCAGCCAGGGCGCTAACTATGGCTACACCTTC. The V call is TRBV6-1, the J call TRBJ1-2, with D possibly matching TRBD1 (5 bases). V dropped 6 bases and J dropped 0 bases, with 8 bases sitting between them. Germline CDR1 reads MNHNS; CDR2 reads SASEGT. This CDR3 has 13 amino acids.

This chain connects TRBV4-2 to TRBJ1-6; D gene unclear. Germline V gene sequence: CDR1 LGHNA, CDR2 YNFKEQ. The CDR3 spans 15 residues. Between the trimmed V and J ends, which lost 1 base and 7 bases, there was a span of 11 bases. The CDR3 DNA follows: TGTGCCAGCAGCCAAGCTAAACAGCTCAATTCACCCCTCCACTTT. It specifies CASSQAKQLNSPLHF.

The chain recombines TRBV4-3 with TRBJ2-3; TRBD2 agrees at 7 bases. The length of the CDR3 is 15 residues. The V segment lost 2 bases and the J segment 3 bases; nucleotides outside the gene matches: 5. The V gene's germline CDR1 is LGHNA and CDR2 YSLEER. CDR3 residues: CASSQRASGTDTQYF. CDR3 DNA: TGCGCCAGCAGCCAACGGGCTAGCGGAACAGATACGCAGTATTTT.

The table lists this clonotype with a few counts. This rearrangement joins TRBV4-3 to TRBJ2-7; D is perhaps TRBD1 or TRBD2 (5 bases each). The CDR3 has 13 residues. Deletions cut 3 bases from V and 4 bases from J, with 10 bases between. From germline, CDR1 is LGHNA and CDR2 YSLEER. CDR3 coding DNA: TGCGCCAGCAGCCATGCCGAGGGGTACGAGCAGTACTTC. The encoded protein is CASSHAEGYEQYF.

This clonotype was seen repeatedly, ten times or more. The rearrangement joins TRBV10-3 to TRBJ2-7; D might be TRBD2 (6 bases). Per the germline V gene, CDR1 is ENHRY and CDR2 is SYGVKD. V shed 4 bases and J shed 4 bases, with 17 bases lying between them. This CDR3 has 15 amino acids. As DNA, the CDR3 is TGTGCCATCAGTGTTGGAGGGCCGAGCAAGTACGAGCAGTACTTC. The encoded protein is CAISVGGPSKYEQYF.

This clonotype was detected a few times. V gene TRBV30 combines with J gene TRBJ2-1; D not resolved. Germline V gene lookup returns CDR1 GTSNPN and CDR2 SVGIG (reference sequence). The CDR3 has 13 amino acids. V gave up 3 bases and J gave up 5 bases, with 11 bases separating them. The CDR3 DNA reads as TGTGCCTGGAGCGTAATCTTTAACAATGAGCAGTTCTTC. This sequence encodes CAWSVIFNNEQFF. Drawing the rest from reference TRBV30 and TRBJ2-1, the complete variable domain is SQTIHQWPATLVQPVGSPLSLECTVEGTSNPNLYWYRQAAGRGLQLLFYSVGIGQISSEVPQNLSASRPQDRQFILSSKKLLLSDSGFYLCAWSVIFNNEQFFGPGTRLTVL.

The CDR3 reads CASRPPGDTGELFF. Here the CDR3 DNA reads TGTGCCAGCAGACCCCCAGGGGACACCGGGGAGCTGTTTTTT. V gene TRBV7-6 combines with J gene TRBJ2-2, with D tentatively TRBD1 (6 bases). Trimming removed 6 bases at V and 3 bases at J, with 11 bases between. Germline CDR1 is SGHVS and CDR2 is FNYEAQ. The CDR3 loop spans 14 amino acids. The full variable domain, with the rest looked up from reference TRBV7-6 and TRBJ2-2, is GAGVSQSPRYKVTKRGQDVALRCDPISGHVSLYWYRQALGQGPEFLTYFNYEAQQDKSGLPNDRFSAERPEGSISTLTIQRTEQRDSAMYRCASRPPGDTGELFFGEGSRLTVL.

This clonotype was observed many times. This chain joins TRBV14 and TRBJ1-1; D ambiguous. The CDR3 length is 16 residues. Germline V lookup: CDR1 SGHDN, CDR2 FVKESK. V was cut by 1 base and J by 1 base, with 13 bases left in between. CDR3 protein: CASSQGHLRANTEAFF. The CDR3 coding sequence is TGTGCCAGCAGCCAAGGCCACCTCAGAGCGAACACTGAAGCTTTCTTT.

A few counts support this clonotype. The chain employs TRBV19 and TRBJ2-3; 7 nucleotides line up with TRBD1. Per the germline V gene, CDR1 is LNHDA and CDR2 is SQIVND (reference sequence). This CDR3 region has 15 residues. Losses at the gene ends were 11 bases for V and 6 bases for J; bases not matched to a gene: 17. The CDR3 region has the DNA TGTGCCTCAAGGGGGCTCGTGGGGCCCACGGATACGCAGTATTTT. Translating it yields CASRGLVGPTDTQYF.

This clonotype was recorded many times. The gene calls are TRBV6-1 and TRBJ2-3; 8 bases agree with TRBD2. Germline V gene lookup returns CDR1 MNHNS and CDR2 SASEGT. The CDR3 extends over 16 amino acids. The V segment lost 5 bases and the J segment 6 bases; nucleotides outside the gene matches: 13. The CDR3 DNA follows: TGTGCCAGCAGTCGCCGACTAGCGAGGGGGTTGGATACGCAGTATTTT. It is translated as CASSRRLARGLDTQYF.

This clonotype was seen more than once but under ten times. This sequence joins TRBV9 and TRBJ1-3, with D maybe TRBD1 (6 bases). Germline V gene lookup returns CDR1 SGDLS and CDR2 YYNGEE. V was cut by 0 bases and J by 6 bases, with 13 bases left in between. This CDR3 comprises 15 residues. CDR3 region: CASSVAGGLENTIYF. The CDR3 DNA is TGTGCCAGCAGCGTAGCTGGGGGCCTTGAAAACACCATATATTTT.

This clonotype showed up just a few times. V and J are TRBV11-2 and TRBJ2-7; the D call may be TRBD1 or TRBD2 (5 bases each). CDR1 and CDR2 from the germline V gene are SGHAT and FQNNGV. Between the trimmed V and J ends, which lost 5 bases and 3 bases, there was a span of 14 bases. This CDR3 region has 14 residues. The CDR3 spells CASSAPGRDYEQYF. The CDR3 region has the DNA TGTGCCAGCAGCGCACCGGGACGGGACTACGAGCAGTACTTC.

V and J are TRBV4-3 and TRBJ2-2; TRBD1 aligns across 9 bases. The V gene's germline CDR1 is LGHNA and CDR2 YSLEER. V lost 7 bases to trimming and J lost 0 bases; unmatched junction nucleotides: 3. CDR3 length: 15 residues. The CDR3 coding sequence is TGCGCCAGCACCCGGGACAGGGCGAACACCGGGGAGCTGTTTTTT. Amino acids: CASTRDRANTGELFF.